The subject of this entry is one T cell receptor (beta chain). In the source study's methods: Quantification of nucleated cells was approximated via reference gene primer amplification. TCRdb's table, derived via immunoSEQ multiplex PCR, lists solely in-frame clones and lacks some. V, J and clone size are those of that table, while D and trimming were read from the DNA. Of some 150,000 clones listed, 85% to 90% are singletons. These data are taken from a study of blood T cell repertoires in COVID-19. Overall study: Sites across the United States, Italy and Spain contributed samples from acute and convalescent COVID-19. From T cells, B-cell-depleted T cells, or PBMCs came the material, which was cDNA or gDNA.

The germline CDR1 and CDR2 sequences are SGHRS and YFSETQ. The CDR3 extends over 16 amino acids. V was clipped by 0 bases and J by 4 bases; unmatched bases: 8. The chain carries TRBV5-1 and TRBJ1-1; 8 bases line up with TRBD1. The sequencing sample was made of peripheral blood. The receptor was derived from a woman aged 60-75 years with acute or convalescent COVID-19. The CDR3 sequence: CASSLAETGVLTEAFF. DNA for the CDR3: TGCGCCAGCAGCTTGGCCGAGACAGGGGTTCTCACTGAAGCTTTCTTT.